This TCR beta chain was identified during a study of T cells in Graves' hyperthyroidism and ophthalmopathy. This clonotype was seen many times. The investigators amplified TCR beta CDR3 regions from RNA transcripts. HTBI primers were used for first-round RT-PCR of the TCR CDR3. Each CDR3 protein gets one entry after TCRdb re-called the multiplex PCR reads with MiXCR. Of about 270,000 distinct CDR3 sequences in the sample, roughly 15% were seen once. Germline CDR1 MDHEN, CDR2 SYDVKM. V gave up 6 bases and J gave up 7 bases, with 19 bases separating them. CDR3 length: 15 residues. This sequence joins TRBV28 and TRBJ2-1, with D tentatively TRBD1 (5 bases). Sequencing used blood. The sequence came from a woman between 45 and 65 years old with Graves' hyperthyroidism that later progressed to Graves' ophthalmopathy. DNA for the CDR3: TGTGCCAGCAGCCTGCCGGGTACAGGAACGAATGAGCAGTTCTTC. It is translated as CASSLPGTGTNEQFF.